Following are 30 T cell receptor beta chains from one sample sequenced in a study of molecular identifiers for immune sequencing clone quantification. A single record per CDR3 protein comes from TCRdb applying MiXCR to the PCR reads. The top ten clones hold 0.7% to 0.95% of a sample with 490,000 or so distinct CDR3 sequences, 20% to 25% of them seen once. Sequenced: naive CD8+ T cells from blood, with Jurkat cell RNA spiked in. The subset here: FACS-sorted CD8+CD4-CCR7+CD45RA+ naive T cells. The source is a human donor in good health. Some libraries in this study had Jurkat cell RNA spiked in.

This rearrangement joins TRBV6-2 or TRBV6-3 to TRBJ2-1; tentatively, D is TRBD1 or TRBD2 (5 bases each). The CDR3 contains 14 residues. The germline V and J ends were trimmed by 7 bases and 0 bases, with 10 bases remaining between them. Per germline, CDR1 MNHEY and CDR2 SVGEGT. CDR3 residues: CASNWGSSYNEQFF. The CDR3 nucleotides read TGTGCCAGCAACTGGGGGAGCTCCTACAATGAGCAGTTCTTC.

The gene calls are TRBV20-1 and TRBJ2-1, with 8 bases matching TRBD2. The length of the CDR3 is 13 residues. With 6 bases clipped from V and 3 bases from J, the junction kept 4 bases outside the gene matches. Germline-derived CDR1 and CDR2 are DFQATT and SNEGSKA (reference sequence). CDR3 amino acids: CSAAGTSYNEQFF. CDR3 bases: TGCAGTGCAGCCGGGACTAGCTACAATGAGCAGTTCTTC.

This clonotype was seen repeatedly, ten times or more. The chain carries TRBV9 and TRBJ2-3; D is uncertain. This CDR3 has 15 amino acids. Germline loops: CDR1 SGDLS, CDR2 YYNGEE. V was shortened by 0 bases and J by 0 bases, with 8 bases between the two germline ends. The DNA for the CDR3 is TGTGCCAGCAGCGTAGGGACCATGAGCACAGATACGCAGTATTTT. Translation: CASSVGTMSTDTQYF.

In its sample, this clonotype was seen many times. V and J are TRBV7-9 and TRBJ2-3; D tentatively reads TRBD1 or TRBD2 (5 bases each). This CDR3 region has 19 residues. CDR1 SEHNR and CDR2 FQNEAQ come from the germline V gene (reference sequence). V lost 2 bases to trimming and J lost 2 bases, with 23 bases between them. CDR3 in amino acids: CASSLWDQEAGESTDTQYF. CDR3 DNA: TGTGCCAGCAGCTTATGGGACCAGGAGGCCGGGGAGTCCACAGATACGCAGTATTTT.

The chain uses TRBV4-1 and TRBJ2-7, with TRBD2 matching 8 bases. Germline trimming cut 0 bases from V and 3 bases from J; bases unmatched to any gene: 7. The germline V gene encodes CDR1 MGHRA and CDR2 YSYEKL. The CDR3 totals 16 residues. The CDR3 DNA reads as TGCGCCAGCAGCCAAGATCGCGGGGGGATAGGCTACGAGCAGTACTTC. This sequence encodes CASSQDRGGIGYEQYF.

There are many counts of this clonotype. This chain connects TRBV13 to TRBJ2-1; TRBD1 aligns across 7 bases. Unmatched junction bases numbered 6, after V lost 5 bases and J lost 14 bases. The CDR3 extends over 11 amino acids. CDR1 is PRHDT and CDR2 is FYEKMQ in the germline V gene (reference sequence). The CDR3 loop is CASSQTGAEFF. The CDR3 region has the DNA TGTGCCAGCAGCCAAACAGGGGCGGAGTTCTTC.

The chain recombines TRBV5-6 with TRBJ2-2, with unresolved D. This CDR3 is 15 amino acids long. With 5 bases removed from V and 0 bases from J, the gap between germline ends came to 11 bases. Looked up from germline, CDR1 is SGHDT and CDR2 is YYEEEE. CDR3 in amino acids: CASSFTLPNTGELFF. The CDR3 DNA sequence: TGTGCCAGCAGTTTCACCCTTCCGAACACCGGGGAGCTGTTTTTT.

This clonotype was found many times. The chain joins TRBV28 to TRBJ2-3; tentatively, D is TRBD1 or TRBD2 (6 bases each). The CDR3 contains 16 residues. The V end was cut by 3 bases, the J end by 2 bases, with 15 bases between. Germline values: CDR1 MDHEN, CDR2 SYDVKM. CDR3: CASSLGGSSYTDTQYF. The CDR3 DNA reads TGTGCCAGCAGTTTGGGGGGCAGTTCCTACACAGATACGCAGTATTTT.

This clonotype appeared many times. The CDR3 reads CASSPLASTDTQYF. CDR3 sequence (DNA): TGTGCCAGCAGCCCCCTCGCGAGCACAGATACGCAGTATTTT. V is TRBV7-9 and J is TRBJ2-3; no definite D call. The CDR3 consists of 14 residues. CDR1 is SEHNR, CDR2 FQNEAQ, per germline (reference sequence). The V and J ends lost 5 bases and 0 bases respectively, with 9 bases between them.

This clonotype came up many times. The gene calls are TRBV28 and TRBJ2-7; TRBD1 aligns across 8 bases. Per the germline V gene, CDR1 is MDHEN and CDR2 is SYDVKM. Losses at the gene ends were 6 bases for V and 7 bases for J; bases not matched to a gene: 8. The CDR3 has 13 residues. CDR3 protein: CASSDGQGLEQYF. CDR3 sequence (DNA): TGTGCCAGCAGCGATGGACAGGGCTTGGAGCAGTACTTC.

This clonotype was seen many times. The chain combines TRBV5-1 with TRBJ1-2; tentative D call: TRBD1 (5 bases). The CDR3 consists of 14 residues. The germline V gene encodes CDR1 SGHRS and CDR2 YFSETQ. Trimming took off 5 bases at V and 3 bases at J, with 14 bases between the two ends. CDR3 sequence (DNA): TGCGCCAGCAGTTTCCCGGGGGAGGACTATGGCTACACCTTC. The encoded protein is CASSFPGEDYGYTF.

Turning to this clonotype: One end of the junction fails to match germline, which may point to a read error. The rearrangement links TRBV24-1 to TRBJ2-1, with a tentative D call TRBD1 (5 bases). This CDR3 region has 13 residues. Germline CDR1 and CDR2: KGHDR and SFDVKD. CDR3 sequence: CATGDIVGHEQFF. The CDR3 region has the DNA TGTGCCACCGGTGACATTGTGGGGCATGAGCAGTTCTTC.

J is TRBJ1-5 and V is TRBV7-9; tentative D call: TRBD1 (6 bases). This CDR3 comprises 17 residues. Trimming removed 1 base at V and 0 bases at J, with 13 bases between. Per the germline V gene, CDR1 is SEHNR and CDR2 is FQNEAQ (reference sequence). Here the CDR3 reads CASSLVQGPYSNQPQHF. Here the CDR3 DNA reads TGTGCCAGCAGCTTAGTTCAGGGGCCTTATAGCAATCAGCCCCAGCATTTT.

This clonotype was seen many times. J is TRBJ2-5 and V is TRBV28; possible D gene TRBD1, 5 bases. The germline V and J ends were trimmed by 5 bases and 2 bases, with 12 bases remaining between them. The CDR3 loop spans 14 amino acids. Per the germline V gene, CDR1 is MDHEN and CDR2 is SYDVKM. The CDR3 DNA sequence: TGTGCCAGCAGTCCCCAGACAGTTCAAGAGACCCAGTACTTC. It is translated as CASSPQTVQETQYF.

V and J are TRBV12-3 or TRBV12-4 and TRBJ2-2; 8 nucleotides align to TRBD2. This CDR3 comprises 17 residues. V shed 4 bases, J shed 2 bases, and the junction held 9 bases outside the gene matches. The CDR3 loop reads CASSSQRTSRNTGELFF. CDR3 in DNA: TGTGCCAGCAGTTCCCAGCGGACTAGCCGAAACACCGGGGAGCTGTTTTTT.

This clonotype was recorded many times. The V and J genes are TRBV5-1 and TRBJ2-7; D is perhaps TRBD1 or TRBD2 (6 bases each). The germline V and J ends were trimmed by 0 bases and 3 bases, with 10 bases remaining between them. This CDR3 is built from 14 residues. CDR1 is SGHRS, CDR2 YFSETQ, per germline. The CDR3 spells CASSLGGANYEQYF. CDR3 in DNA: TGCGCCAGCAGCTTGGGGGGGGCCAACTACGAGCAGTACTTC.

This chain links TRBV7-9 with TRBJ2-1, with 8 bases identical to TRBD2. The V gene end was trimmed by 1 base and the J gene end by 6 bases; junction bases not matched to a gene: 5. This CDR3 region has 15 residues. Germline-derived CDR1 and CDR2 are SEHNR and FQNEAQ (reference sequence). The CDR3 sequence is CASSLGLASPNEQFF. The CDR3 nucleotides read TGTGCCAGCAGCTTAGGACTAGCGAGCCCCAATGAGCAGTTCTTC.

V usage is TRBV30 and J usage is TRBJ1-2; TRBD1 is a possible D gene (6 bases). Germline lookup yields CDR1 GTSNPN and CDR2 SVGIG (reference sequence). The germline V and J ends were trimmed by 4 bases and 3 bases, with 21 bases remaining between them. This CDR3 is built from 16 residues. This CDR3 reads CAWTLGPGVAYYGYTF. In DNA, the CDR3 is TGTGCCTGGACCCTAGGGCCAGGGGTGGCTTACTATGGCTACACCTTC.

The V call is TRBV7-8, the J call TRBJ2-2; 7 nucleotides line up with TRBD2. The CDR3 has 16 amino acids. J lost 5 bases, V lost 6 bases, and 12 bases had no gene match. Germline CDR1 SGHVS, CDR2 FQNEAQ. CDR3 coding DNA: TGTGCCAGCAGAACCTGGGGGGGGGTAGAAACCGGGGAGCTGTTTTTT. This encodes CASRTWGGVETGELFF.

There are a few counts of this clonotype. The V call is TRBV27, the J call TRBJ1-2, with D hard to call. Trimming pared 0 bases from V and 5 bases from J, leaving 16 bases between. Germline CDR1 MNHEY, CDR2 SMNVEV (reference sequence). This CDR3 spans 16 amino acids. The DNA of the CDR3 is TGTGCCAGCAGTTTATCGACCCCCGACGGCATTTATGGCTACACCTTC. This codes for CASSLSTPDGIYGYTF.

This clonotype was seen more than once but under ten times. The chain is built from TRBV11-2 and TRBJ1-1, with TRBD1 matching over 11 bases. This CDR3 spans 17 amino acids. CDR1 is SGHAT, CDR2 FQNNGV, per germline. V shed 5 bases, J shed 5 bases, and the junction held 13 bases outside the gene matches. The CDR3: CASSPIGGDRGYTEAFF. In nucleotides, the CDR3 is TGTGCCAGCAGCCCCATTGGAGGGGACAGGGGGTATACTGAAGCTTTCTTT.

This clonotype occurred a few times. Here the CDR3 reads CASGLGSQGGKQETQYF. In nucleotides, the CDR3 is TGTGCTAGTGGTTTGGGGAGTCAGGGGGGAAAACAAGAGACCCAGTACTTC. The rearrangement joins TRBV12-5 to TRBJ2-5; possibly TRBD1 for D (7 bases). Looked up from germline, CDR1 is LGHNT and CDR2 is FRNRAP. Trimming pared 1 base from V and 2 bases from J, leaving 17 bases between. This CDR3 comprises 17 residues. The full variable domain, completed using reference TRBV12-5 and TRBJ2-5, is DARVTQTPRHKVTEMGQEVTMRCQPILGHNTVFWYRQTMMQGLELLAYFRNRAPLDDSGMPKDRFSAEMPDATLATLKIQPSEPRDSAVYFCASGLGSQGGKQETQYFGPGTRLLVL.

This clonotype was seen only a few times. The chain is built from TRBV7-9 and TRBJ2-1; perhaps TRBD2 as D (5 bases). The V gene's germline CDR1 is SEHNR and CDR2 FQNEAQ (reference sequence). V lost 4 bases and J 3 bases, leaving 10 bases between the germline ends. The CDR3 contains 14 residues. This CDR3 is CASSSIANYNEQFF. In nucleotides, the CDR3 is TGTGCCAGCAGCTCGATAGCGAACTACAATGAGCAGTTCTTC.

This clonotype was seen repeatedly, ten times or more. The gene calls are TRBV24-1 and TRBJ2-3, with D possibly being TRBD2 (6 bases). The length of the CDR3 is 17 residues. Germline V gives CDR1 KGHDR, CDR2 SFDVKD. V dropped 4 bases and J dropped 2 bases, with 18 bases sitting between them. CDR3 DNA sequence: TGTGCCACCAGTGAAGGGACTTTCCGGAGCTACACAGATACGCAGTATTTT. Protein product: CATSEGTFRSYTDTQYF.

This clonotype was observed a few times. The rearrangement uses TRBV18 and TRBJ1-1; a possible D gene is TRBD1 (5 bases). V lost 1 base to trimming and J lost 0 bases, with 18 bases between them. In germline, CDR1 is KGHSH, CDR2 LQKENI. The CDR3 sequence is 18 residues long. CDR3 region: CASSPQLDTKGVNTEAFF. In DNA form, the CDR3 reads TGTGCCAGCTCACCACAACTAGATACCAAAGGGGTGAACACTGAAGCTTTCTTT.

The sample holds a few counts of this clonotype. J is TRBJ2-2 and V is TRBV3-1; weak D call: TRBD1 (5 bases). Germline V gives CDR1 LGHDT, CDR2 YNNKEL (reference sequence). V dropped 1 base and J dropped 10 bases, with 7 bases sitting between them. This CDR3 has 12 amino acids. The chain's CDR3 is CASSQGQLELFF. For the CDR3, the DNA is TGTGCCAGCAGCCAAGGACAGTTGGAGCTGTTTTTT.

Worth noting for this clonotype: With a much larger clone just one base away, this may be a read error. The genes are TRBV24-1 and TRBJ1-1; tentative D call: TRBD1 (6 bases). From germline, CDR1 is KGHDR and CDR2 SFDVKD. This CDR3 is 13 amino acids long. The CDR3 DNA is TGTGCCACCAGTCCGGGGGCAAACACTGTAGCTTTCTTT. It codes for CATSPGANTVAFF.

This clonotype was observed at least ten times. This chain uses TRBV29-1 with TRBJ2-5; TRBD2 is a possible D gene (5 bases). The CDR3 has 15 residues. Trimming cost V 0 bases and J 4 bases, with 15 bases left between them. The germline gives CDR1 SQVTM, CDR2 ANQGSEA. CDR3 sequence reads: CSVEDARETTETQYF. CDR3 coding DNA: TGCAGCGTTGAAGATGCTAGGGAGACCACAGAGACCCAGTACTTC.

This clonotype was seen many times. V gene TRBV29-1 combines with J gene TRBJ2-3; 11 positions agree with TRBD2. V shed 6 bases and J 4 bases; nucleotides not matched to a gene: 6. The germline V gene encodes CDR1 SQVTM and CDR2 ANQGSEA. The CDR3 is 14 residues long. The CDR3 sequence is CSVYTSGSADTQYF. CDR3 nucleotide sequence: TGCAGCGTGTATACTAGCGGGAGTGCAGATACGCAGTATTTT.

A note on this clonotype: A single base separates this from a much larger clone, so it may be a read error. The chain joins TRBV6-5 to TRBJ2-1, with 11 bases lining up with TRBD2. CDR1 is MNHEY, CDR2 SVGAGI, per germline. The J segment lost 8 bases and the V segment lost 5 bases, leaving 8 bases of the junction unmatched. The CDR3 consists of 15 residues. CDR3 in amino acids: CASSLTSGSSYEQFF. Written as DNA, the CDR3 is TGTGCCAGCAGTCTTACTAGCGGGAGTAGCTATGAGCAGTTCTTC.